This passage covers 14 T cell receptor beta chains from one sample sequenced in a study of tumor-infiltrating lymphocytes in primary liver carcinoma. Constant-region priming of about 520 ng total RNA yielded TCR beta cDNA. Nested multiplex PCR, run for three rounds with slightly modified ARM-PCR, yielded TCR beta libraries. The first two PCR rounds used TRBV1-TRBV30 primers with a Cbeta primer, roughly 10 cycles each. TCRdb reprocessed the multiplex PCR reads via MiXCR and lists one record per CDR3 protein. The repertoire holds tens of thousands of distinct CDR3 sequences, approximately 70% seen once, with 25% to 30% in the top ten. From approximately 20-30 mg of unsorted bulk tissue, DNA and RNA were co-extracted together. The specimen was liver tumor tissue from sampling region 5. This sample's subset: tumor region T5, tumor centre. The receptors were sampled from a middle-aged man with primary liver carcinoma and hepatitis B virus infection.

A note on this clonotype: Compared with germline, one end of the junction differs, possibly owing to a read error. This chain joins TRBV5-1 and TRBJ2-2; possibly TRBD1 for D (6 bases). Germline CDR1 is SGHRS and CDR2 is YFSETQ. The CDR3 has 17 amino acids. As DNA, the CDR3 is TGCGCCAGCAGCTGGGAGCCTGCAGGGGCGAACACCAGGGAGCTGTTCTTT. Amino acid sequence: CASSWEPAGANTRELFF.

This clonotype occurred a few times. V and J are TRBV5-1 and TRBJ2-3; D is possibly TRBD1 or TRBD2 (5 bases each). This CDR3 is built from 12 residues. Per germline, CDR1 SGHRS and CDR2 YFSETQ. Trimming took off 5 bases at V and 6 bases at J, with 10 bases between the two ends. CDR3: CASRREGDTQYF. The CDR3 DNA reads TGCGCCAGCAGAAGAGAGGGGGATACGCAGTATTTT.

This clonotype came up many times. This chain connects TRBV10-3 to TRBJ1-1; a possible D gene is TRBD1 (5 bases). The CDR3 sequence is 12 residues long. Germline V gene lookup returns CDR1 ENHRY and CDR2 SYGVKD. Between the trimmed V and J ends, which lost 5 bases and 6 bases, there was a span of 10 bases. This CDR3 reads CAISPVGAEAFF. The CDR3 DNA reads TGTGCCATCAGTCCAGTGGGGGCTGAAGCTTTCTTT.

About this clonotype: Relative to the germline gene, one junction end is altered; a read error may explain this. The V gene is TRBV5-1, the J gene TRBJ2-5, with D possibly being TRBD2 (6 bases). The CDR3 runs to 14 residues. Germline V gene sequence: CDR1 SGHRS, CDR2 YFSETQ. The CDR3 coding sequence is TGCGCCAGCAGCTTGGTCGGCGGGGACGTGACCAAGTACTTC. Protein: CASSLVGGDVTKYF.

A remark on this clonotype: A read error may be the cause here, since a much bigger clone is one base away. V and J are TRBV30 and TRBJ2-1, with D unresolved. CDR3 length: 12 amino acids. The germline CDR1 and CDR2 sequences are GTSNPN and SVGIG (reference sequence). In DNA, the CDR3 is TGTGACTGGAGTGTGGCCTACAATGAGCAGTTCTTC. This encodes CDWSVAYNEQFF. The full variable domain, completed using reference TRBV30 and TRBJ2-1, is SQTIHQWPATLVQPVGSPLSLECTVEGTSNPNLYWYRQAAGRGLQLLFYSVGIGQISSEVPQNLSASRPQDRQFILSSKKLLLSDSGFYLCDWSVAYNEQFFGPGTRLTVL.

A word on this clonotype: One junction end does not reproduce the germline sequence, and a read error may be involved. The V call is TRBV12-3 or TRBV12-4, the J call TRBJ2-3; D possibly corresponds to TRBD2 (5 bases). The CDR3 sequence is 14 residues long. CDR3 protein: CASRSSVGTDTQYF. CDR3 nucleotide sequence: TGTGCAAGCAGGAGTAGCGTGGGCACAGATACGCAGTATTTT.

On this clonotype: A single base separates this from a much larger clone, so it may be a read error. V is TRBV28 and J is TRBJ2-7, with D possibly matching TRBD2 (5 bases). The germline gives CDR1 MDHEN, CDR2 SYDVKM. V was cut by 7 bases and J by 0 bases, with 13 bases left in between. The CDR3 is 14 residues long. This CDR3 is CASTGKRSSYEQYF. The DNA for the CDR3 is TGTGCCAGCACGGGGAAACGATCCTCCTACGAGCAGTACTTC.

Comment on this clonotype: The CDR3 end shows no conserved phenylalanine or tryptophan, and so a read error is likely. CDR3 residues: CACSLHGEGDEQYI. CDR3 nucleotide sequence: TGTGCTTGCAGTTTACATGGAGAGGGCGACGAGCAGTACATC. The chain links TRBV12-3 or TRBV12-4 to TRBJ2-7, with D maybe TRBD2 (5 bases). This CDR3 spans 14 amino acids.

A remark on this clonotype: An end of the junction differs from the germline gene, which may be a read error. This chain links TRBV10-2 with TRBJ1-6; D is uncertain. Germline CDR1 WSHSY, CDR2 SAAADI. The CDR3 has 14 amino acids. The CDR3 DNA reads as TGCCCCAGCAGTGAGTCAGGTTTTGGATCACCCCTCCATTTT. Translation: CPSSESGFGSPLHF.

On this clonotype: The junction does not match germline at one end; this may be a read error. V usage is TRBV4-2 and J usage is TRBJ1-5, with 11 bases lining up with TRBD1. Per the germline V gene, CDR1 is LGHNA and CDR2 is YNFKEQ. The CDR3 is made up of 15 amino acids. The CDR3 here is CASGPGQGVNQPQLF. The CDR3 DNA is TGTGCCAGCGGCCCGGGACAGGGGGTGAATCAGCCCCAGCTTTTT.

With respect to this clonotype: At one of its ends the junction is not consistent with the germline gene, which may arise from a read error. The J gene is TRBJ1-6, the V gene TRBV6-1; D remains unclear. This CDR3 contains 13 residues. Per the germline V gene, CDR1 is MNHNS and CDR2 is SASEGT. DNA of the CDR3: TGTGCCAGCGGTACGGACTATAATTCACCCCTACACTTT. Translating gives CASGTDYNSPLHF.

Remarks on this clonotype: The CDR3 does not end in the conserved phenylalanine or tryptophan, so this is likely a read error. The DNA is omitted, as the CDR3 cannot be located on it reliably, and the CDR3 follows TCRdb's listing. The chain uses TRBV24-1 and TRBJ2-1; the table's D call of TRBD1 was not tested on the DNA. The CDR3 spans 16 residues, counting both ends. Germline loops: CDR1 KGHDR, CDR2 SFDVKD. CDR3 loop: CATSYYAQGRGHEQLI.

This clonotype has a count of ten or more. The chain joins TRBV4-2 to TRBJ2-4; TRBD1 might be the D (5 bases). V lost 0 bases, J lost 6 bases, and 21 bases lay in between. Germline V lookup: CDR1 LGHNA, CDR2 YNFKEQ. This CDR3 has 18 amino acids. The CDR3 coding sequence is TGTGCCAGCAGCCAAGAAGGCGCAGGGAAGGGGATCGGAAACATTCAGTACTTC. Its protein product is CASSQEGAGKGIGNIQYF.

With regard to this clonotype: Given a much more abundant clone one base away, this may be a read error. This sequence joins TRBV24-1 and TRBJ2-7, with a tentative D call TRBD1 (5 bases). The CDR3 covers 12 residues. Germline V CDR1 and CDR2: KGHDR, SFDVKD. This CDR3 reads CATSQGSYDQYF. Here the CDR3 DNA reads TGTGCCACCAGTCAGGGATCCTACGACCAGTACTTC.